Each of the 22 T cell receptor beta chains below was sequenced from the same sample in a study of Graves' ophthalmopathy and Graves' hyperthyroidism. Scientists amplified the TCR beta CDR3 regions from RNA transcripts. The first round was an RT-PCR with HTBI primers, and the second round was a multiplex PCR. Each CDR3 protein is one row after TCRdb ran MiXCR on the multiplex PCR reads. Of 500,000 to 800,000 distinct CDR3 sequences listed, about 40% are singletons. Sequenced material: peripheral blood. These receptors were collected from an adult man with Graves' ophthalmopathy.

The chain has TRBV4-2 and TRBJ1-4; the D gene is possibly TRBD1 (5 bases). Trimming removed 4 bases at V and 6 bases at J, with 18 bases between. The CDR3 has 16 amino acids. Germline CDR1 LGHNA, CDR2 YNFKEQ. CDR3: CASSRNRGVGDEKLFF. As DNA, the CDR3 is TGTGCCAGCAGCCGCAACCGGGGGGTTGGGGATGAAAAACTGTTTTTT.

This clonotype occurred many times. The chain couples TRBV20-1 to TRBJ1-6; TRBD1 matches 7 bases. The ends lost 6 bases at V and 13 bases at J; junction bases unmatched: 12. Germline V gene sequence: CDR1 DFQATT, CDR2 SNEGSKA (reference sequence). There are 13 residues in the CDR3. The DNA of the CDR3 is TGCAGTGCCTCGACAGGGAAGGATACCCCCCTCCACTTT. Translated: CSASTGKDTPLHF.

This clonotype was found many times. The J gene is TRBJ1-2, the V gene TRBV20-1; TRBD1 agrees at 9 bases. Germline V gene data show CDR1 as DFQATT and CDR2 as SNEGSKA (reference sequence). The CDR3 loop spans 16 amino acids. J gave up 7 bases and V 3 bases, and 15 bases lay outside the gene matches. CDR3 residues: CSARKLGQGHNGGYTF. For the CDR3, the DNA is TGCAGTGCTAGGAAACTTGGACAGGGGCACAATGGTGGCTACACCTTC.

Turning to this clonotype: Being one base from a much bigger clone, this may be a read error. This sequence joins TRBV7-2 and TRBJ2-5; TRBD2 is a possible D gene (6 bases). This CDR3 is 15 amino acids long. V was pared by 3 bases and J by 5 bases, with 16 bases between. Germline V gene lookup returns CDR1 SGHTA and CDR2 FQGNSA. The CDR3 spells CASSFGPGVFETQYF. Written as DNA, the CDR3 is TGTGCCAGCAGCTTCGGACCGGGAGTGTTCGAGACCCAGTACTTC.

The CDR3 bases are TGTGCCAGCAGCCCCACGACGGGACAGATCCCAGATACGCAGTATTTT. Its protein product is CASSPTTGQIPDTQYF. The chain combines TRBV7-9 with TRBJ2-3; 7 bases map to TRBD1. This CDR3 has 16 residues. The V segment lost 5 bases and the J segment 4 bases; nucleotides outside the gene matches: 12. Germline V lookup: CDR1 SEHNR, CDR2 FQNEAQ (reference sequence).

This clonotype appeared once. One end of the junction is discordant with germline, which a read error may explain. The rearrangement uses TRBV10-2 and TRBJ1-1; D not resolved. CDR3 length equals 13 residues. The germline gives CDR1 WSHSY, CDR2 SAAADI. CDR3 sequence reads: CASSYQWQGEAFF. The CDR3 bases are TGTGCCAGCAGCTATCAATGGCAAGGCGAAGCTTTCTTT.

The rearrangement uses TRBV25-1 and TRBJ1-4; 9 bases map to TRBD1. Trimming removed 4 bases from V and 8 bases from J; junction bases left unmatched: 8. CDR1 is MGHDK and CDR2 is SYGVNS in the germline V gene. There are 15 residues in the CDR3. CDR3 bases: TGTGCCAGCAGTGTAACGGGACAGGGATTGGAAAAACTGTTTTTT. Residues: CASSVTGQGLEKLFF.

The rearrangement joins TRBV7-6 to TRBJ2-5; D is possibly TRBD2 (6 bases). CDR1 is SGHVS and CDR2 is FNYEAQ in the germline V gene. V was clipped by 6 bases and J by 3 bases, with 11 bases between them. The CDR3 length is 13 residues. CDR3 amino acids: CASSYPGEETQYF. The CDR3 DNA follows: TGTGCCAGCAGTTATCCGGGGGAAGAGACCCAGTACTTC.

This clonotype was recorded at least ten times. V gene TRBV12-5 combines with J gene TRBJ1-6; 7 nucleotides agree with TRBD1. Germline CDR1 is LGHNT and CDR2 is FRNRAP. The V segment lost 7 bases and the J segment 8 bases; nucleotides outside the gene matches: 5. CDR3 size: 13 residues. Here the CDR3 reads CASARTGDSPLHF. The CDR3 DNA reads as TGTGCTAGTGCCAGGACAGGCGATTCACCCCTCCACTTT. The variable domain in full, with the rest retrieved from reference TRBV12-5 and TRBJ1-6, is DARVTQTPRHKVTEMGQEVTMRCQPILGHNTVFWYRQTMMQGLELLAYFRNRAPLDDSGMPKDRFSAEMPDATLATLKIQPSEPRDSAVYFCASARTGDSPLHFGNGTRLTVT.

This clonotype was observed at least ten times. This CDR3 is CASSDSGTGRGTEAFF. The CDR3 bases are TGTGCCAGCAGTGATTCCGGGACAGGGAGGGGGACTGAAGCTTTCTTT. V gene TRBV12-3 or TRBV12-4 combines with J gene TRBJ1-1, with 9 bases identical to TRBD1. V lost 5 bases and J lost 5; bases outside the gene matches: 12. The CDR3 is made up of 16 amino acids.

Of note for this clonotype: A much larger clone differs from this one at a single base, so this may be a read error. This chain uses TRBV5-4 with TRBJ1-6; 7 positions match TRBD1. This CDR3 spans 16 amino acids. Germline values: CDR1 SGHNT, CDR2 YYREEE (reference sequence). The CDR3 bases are TGTGCCAGCAGTAACACTCACAGGGGTTCGGATTCACCCCTCCGCTTT. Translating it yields CASSNTHRGSDSPLRF.

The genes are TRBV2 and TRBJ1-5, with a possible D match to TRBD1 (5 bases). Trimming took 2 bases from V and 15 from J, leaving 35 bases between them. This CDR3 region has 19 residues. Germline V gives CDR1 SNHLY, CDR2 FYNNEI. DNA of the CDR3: TGTGCCAGCAGTGAACATGGGGCCGGCCTATCGGAATTTTTCGAAAAGGGGCATTTT. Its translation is CASSEHGAGLSEFFEKGHF. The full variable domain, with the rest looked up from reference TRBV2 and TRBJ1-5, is EPEVTQTPSHQVTQMGQEVILRCVPISNHLYFYWYRQILGQKVEFLVSFYNNEISEKSEIFDDQFSVERPDGSNFTLKIRSTKLEDSAMYFCASSEHGAGLSEFFEKGHFGDGTRLSIL.

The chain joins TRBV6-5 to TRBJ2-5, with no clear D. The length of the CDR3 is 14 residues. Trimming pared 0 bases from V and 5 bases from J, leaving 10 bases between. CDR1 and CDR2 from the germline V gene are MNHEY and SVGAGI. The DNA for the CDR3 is TGTGCCAGCAGTTACTCGGGCGTTCATGAGACCCAGTACTTC. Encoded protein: CASSYSGVHETQYF.

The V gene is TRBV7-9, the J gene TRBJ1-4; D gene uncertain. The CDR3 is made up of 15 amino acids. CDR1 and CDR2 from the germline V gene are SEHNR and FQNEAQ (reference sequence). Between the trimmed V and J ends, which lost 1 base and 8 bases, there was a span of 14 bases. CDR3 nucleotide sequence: TGTGCCAGCAGCTTAGGTGGACTAGCGGGAGAAAAACTGTTTTTT. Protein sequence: CASSLGGLAGEKLFF. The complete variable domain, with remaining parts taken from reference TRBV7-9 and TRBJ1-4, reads DTGVSQNPRHKITKRGQNVTFRCDPISEHNRLYWYRQTLGQGPEFLTYFQNEAQLEKSRLLSDRFSAERPKGSFSTLEIQRTEQGDSAMYLCASSLGGLAGEKLFFGSGTQLSVL.

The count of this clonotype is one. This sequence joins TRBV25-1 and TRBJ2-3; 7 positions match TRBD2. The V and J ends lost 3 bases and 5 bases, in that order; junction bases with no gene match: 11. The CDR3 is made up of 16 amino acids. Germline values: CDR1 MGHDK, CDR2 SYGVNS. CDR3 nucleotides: TGTGCCAGCAGTGATTTAGGGGAGGGCCATAGAGATACGCAGTATTTT. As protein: CASSDLGEGHRDTQYF.

The CDR3 reads CAISGRGVGQGDSPLHF. The CDR3 DNA sequence: TGTGCCATCAGCGGACGAGGGGTGGGACAGGGGGATTCACCCCTCCACTTT. This rearrangement joins TRBV10-3 to TRBJ1-6; 11 bases line up with TRBD1. Trimming at V came to 6 bases and at J to 8 bases, leaving 12 bases not matched to a gene. Germline assignment: CDR1 ENHRY and CDR2 SYGVKD. The length of the CDR3 is 17 residues.

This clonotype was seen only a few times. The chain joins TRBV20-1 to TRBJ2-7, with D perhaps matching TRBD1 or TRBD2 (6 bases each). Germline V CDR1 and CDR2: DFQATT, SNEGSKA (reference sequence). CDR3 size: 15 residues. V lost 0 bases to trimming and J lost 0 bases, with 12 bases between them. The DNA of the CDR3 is TGCAGTGCTAGAGATTTCGGGGGCAGCTCCTACGAGCAGTACTTC. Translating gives CSARDFGGSSYEQYF.

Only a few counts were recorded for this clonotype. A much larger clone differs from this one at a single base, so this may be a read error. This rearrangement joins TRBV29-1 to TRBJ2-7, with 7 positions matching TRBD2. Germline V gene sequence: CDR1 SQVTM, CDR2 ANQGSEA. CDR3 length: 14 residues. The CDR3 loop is CNVGSGVNSYEQYF. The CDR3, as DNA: TGCAACGTTGGGAGCGGGGTGAACTCCTACGAGCAGTACTTC.

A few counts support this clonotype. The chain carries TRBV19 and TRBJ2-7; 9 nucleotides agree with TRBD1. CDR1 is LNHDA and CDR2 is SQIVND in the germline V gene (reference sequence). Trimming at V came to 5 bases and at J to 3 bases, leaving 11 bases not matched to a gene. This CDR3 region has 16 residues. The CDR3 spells CASSLRPGTGHYEQYF. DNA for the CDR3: TGTGCCAGTAGTCTCCGCCCCGGGACAGGGCACTACGAGCAGTACTTC.

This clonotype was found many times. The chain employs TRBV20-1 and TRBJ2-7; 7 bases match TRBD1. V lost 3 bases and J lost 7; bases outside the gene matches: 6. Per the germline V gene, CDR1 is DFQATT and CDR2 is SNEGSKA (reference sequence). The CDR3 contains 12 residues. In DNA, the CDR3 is TGCAGTGCTAGGGGTCAGGGGGAAGAGCAGTACTTC. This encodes CSARGQGEEQYF.

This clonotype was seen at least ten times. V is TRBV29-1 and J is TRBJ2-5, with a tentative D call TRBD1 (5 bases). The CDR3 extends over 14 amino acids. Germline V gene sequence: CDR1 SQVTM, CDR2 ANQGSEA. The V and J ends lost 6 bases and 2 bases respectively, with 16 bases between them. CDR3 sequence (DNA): TGCAGCGTCCTTCGCGACAGACAACAAGAGACCCAGTACTTC. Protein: CSVLRDRQQETQYF.

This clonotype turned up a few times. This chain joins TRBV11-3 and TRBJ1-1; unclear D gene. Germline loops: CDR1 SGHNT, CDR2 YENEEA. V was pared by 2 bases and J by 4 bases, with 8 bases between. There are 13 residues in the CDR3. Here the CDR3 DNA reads TGTGCCAGCAGCTTAATAGATCGCACTGAAGCTTTCTTT. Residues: CASSLIDRTEAFF.